Presented here are 3 T cell receptor beta chains from one specimen sequenced in a study of vaccination and CD4 T cells after COVID-19. The study sequenced cultured CD4+ T cell DNA using the Oncomine TCR Beta short-read assay. TCRdb passed the PCR reads through MiXCR, listing each CDR3 protein once. The sample has roughly 17,000 distinct CDR3 sequences, 55% seen once. Sample treatment: 10-day PBMC culture with coronavirus spike peptide pools or control peptides (ViraFEST assay). Antigens for these TCRs are unknown. Sequencing was carried out using CD4+ T cells from blood, cultured in vitro. The receptor set was obtained from a human donor who had recovered from COVID-19.

The gene calls are TRBV11-2 and TRBJ2-1, with 10 bases matching TRBD2. The CDR3 sequence is 13 residues long. Trimming removed 6 bases from V and 10 bases from J; junction bases left unmatched: 6. Germline V lookup: CDR1 SGHAT, CDR2 FQNNGV. CDR3 protein: CASRNLAGVEQFF. DNA of the CDR3: TGTGCCAGCAGGAATCTAGCGGGAGTCGAGCAGTTCTTC.

This clonotype occurred once. This chain's CDR3 is CASSYSSGGGYGYTF. CDR3 DNA: TGTGCCAGCAGTTACTCGAGCGGGGGCGGCTATGGCTACACCTTC. The chain has TRBV6-5 and TRBJ1-2; D possibly corresponds to TRBD1 (6 bases). This CDR3 region has 15 residues. The V end lost 0 bases, the J end lost 4 bases, and 12 bases lay between the germline ends. The germline V gene has CDR1 MNHEY and CDR2 SVGAGI.

V and J are TRBV18 and TRBJ2-7, with a possible D match to TRBD1 (7 bases). CDR3 length equals 15 residues. Trimming took off 4 bases at V and 2 bases at J, with 15 bases between the two ends. Germline V CDR1 and CDR2: KGHSH, LQKENI. The CDR3 nucleotides are TGTGCCAGCTCACAGGACTTCAGGGGGGCCTACGAGCAGTACTTC. The encoded protein is CASSQDFRGAYEQYF. Together with reference TRBV18 and TRBJ2-7, the CDR3 gives the full variable domain: NAGVMQNPRHLVRRRGQEARLRCSPMKGHSHVYWYRQLPEEGLKFMVYLQKENIIDESGMPKERFSAEFPKEGPSILRIQQVVRGDSAAYFCASSQDFRGAYEQYFGPGTRLTVT.